What follows are 32 T cell receptor beta chains derived from one specimen sequenced in a study of CD8 T cells in ankylosing spondylitis. Findings and limits, study-wide: One TCR beta motif, made up of under ten highly homologous variants, appeared characteristic of ankylosing spondylitis blood.

Their recognized antigens are unknown. TCRdb re-called the 5' RACE reads through MiXCR, storing one row per CDR3 protein. The sample has approximately 540,000 distinct CDR3 sequences, 10% to 15% seen once. The sequenced sample consisted of blood, either unsorted or a sorted T cell fraction (not recorded which). The receptor source for this set is a male donor with ankylosing spondylitis.

This clonotype was seen many times. The rearrangement links TRBV29-1 to TRBJ1-1, with D tentatively TRBD1 (6 bases). The V and J ends lost 6 bases and 1 base respectively, with 9 bases between them. Germline loops: CDR1 SQVTM, CDR2 ANQGSEA. There are 12 residues in the CDR3. The CDR3 nucleotides read TGCAGCGTCAGGACAGAGAACACTGAAGCTTTCTTT. Protein sequence: CSVRTENTEAFF.

There are many counts of this clonotype. This chain connects TRBV7-9 to TRBJ2-5; D not resolved. Germline V gene data show CDR1 as SEHNR and CDR2 as FQNEAQ (reference sequence). The ends were cut back, 5 bases at V and 2 bases at J, with 15 bases in the middle. There are 15 residues in the CDR3. CDR3 residues: CASSPRPTIQETQYF. The CDR3 DNA is TGTGCCAGCAGCCCTAGGCCTACAATACAAGAGACCCAGTACTTC.

This clonotype was counted ten times or more. The gene calls are TRBV5-1 and TRBJ2-3; 7 positions match TRBD1. The CDR3 runs to 16 residues. Germline CDR1 and CDR2: SGHRS and YFSETQ. V lost 0 bases, J lost 2 bases, and 6 bases stayed unmatched. The chain's CDR3 is CASSLGLTGFTDTQYF. The CDR3 bases are TGCGCCAGCAGCTTGGGCCTGACAGGGTTCACAGATACGCAGTATTTT.

This clonotype was seen once. The J gene is TRBJ2-1, the V gene TRBV7-2, with 8 bases identical to TRBD2. Per the germline V gene, CDR1 is SGHTA and CDR2 is FQGNSA. Trimming took 0 bases from V and 5 from J; bases not matched to a gene: 18. This CDR3 has 20 residues. This chain's CDR3 is CASSLAWIAGPLGGDNEQFF. In DNA form, the CDR3 reads TGTGCCAGCAGCTTAGCGTGGATAGCGGGGCCCTTGGGGGGGGACAATGAGCAGTTCTTC.

In its sample, this clonotype was seen a few times. The CDR3 DNA reads as TGCAGCGTTTACAGGGATAGTACTGAAAAACTGTTTTTT. It is translated as CSVYRDSTEKLFF. This chain connects TRBV29-1 to TRBJ1-4; a possible D gene is TRBD1 (6 bases). Germline loops: CDR1 SQVTM, CDR2 ANQGSEA. The length of the CDR3 is 13 residues. The V and J ends lost 5 bases and 7 bases respectively, with 14 bases between them.

This clonotype appeared a few times. The chain is built from TRBV4-2 and TRBJ2-1, with 11 bases that match TRBD2. The V and J ends lost 5 bases and 0 bases, in that order; junction bases with no gene match: 12. The CDR3 is 19 residues long. CDR1 is LGHNA, CDR2 YNFKEQ, per germline. The CDR3 DNA is TGTGCCAGCAGCGCCTCCGGGACTAGCGGTATTTACTCCTACAATGAGCAGTTCTTC. Translation: CASSASGTSGIYSYNEQFF.

This chain connects TRBV10-3 to TRBJ2-5; maybe TRBD2 (7 bases). The CDR3 has 16 residues. Trimming took 3 bases from V and 9 from J, leaving 23 bases between them. In germline, CDR1 is ENHRY, CDR2 SYGVKD. CDR3 coding DNA: TGTGCCATCAGTGACCCGTCGGGGACCCTAGGGGGGGCCCAGTACTTC. Residues: CAISDPSGTLGGAQYF.

A few counts support this clonotype. The rearrangement links TRBV7-7 to TRBJ2-5; 9 positions match TRBD1. The V gene's germline CDR1 is SSHAT and CDR2 FNYEAQ (reference sequence). This CDR3 comprises 15 residues. Germline trimming cut 5 bases from V and 5 bases from J; bases unmatched to any gene: 9. The CDR3 here is CASSLGTGSPETQYF. CDR3 in DNA: TGTGCCAGCAGCCTAGGGACAGGGAGTCCCGAGACCCAGTACTTC.

At least ten counts were recorded for this clonotype. The chain is built from TRBV20-1 and TRBJ2-1; 8 nucleotides align to TRBD2. J was trimmed by 9 bases and V by 1 base; bases with no gene match: 11. The CDR3 sequence is 15 residues long. Germline CDR1 is DFQATT and CDR2 is SNEGSKA (reference sequence). This chain's CDR3 is CSARVPGRGAGEQFF. Written as DNA, the CDR3 is TGCAGTGCTAGAGTCCCCGGGAGGGGGGCGGGTGAGCAGTTCTTC.

The sample holds a few counts of this clonotype. This rearrangement joins TRBV11-2 to TRBJ2-7; tentatively, D is TRBD1 or TRBD2 (5 bases each). This CDR3 contains 15 residues. Deletions cut 6 bases from V and 2 bases from J, with 17 bases between. Germline V gene sequence: CDR1 SGHAT, CDR2 FQNNGV. As DNA, the CDR3 is TGTGCCAGCAGGCAACTGGGGGTCCCGCCCTACGAGCAGTACTTC. Amino acids: CASRQLGVPPYEQYF.

This clonotype was detected a few times. The rearrangement uses TRBV10-3 and TRBJ1-4; 9 bases align to TRBD1. This CDR3 is built from 15 residues. Germline CDR1 and CDR2: ENHRY and SYGVKD. With V trimmed by 6 bases and J by 10 bases, 12 bases remained unmatched. The CDR3 loop reads CAISDGDRVAGKLFF. The CDR3 region has the DNA TGTGCCATCAGCGACGGGGACAGGGTGGCGGGAAAACTGTTTTTT.

Notes on this clonotype: One base away lies a much larger clone, so this may be a sequencing read error. This chain joins TRBV7-2 and TRBJ2-5; 8 bases agree with TRBD1. This CDR3 comprises 14 residues. Trimming removed 5 bases from V and 2 bases from J; junction bases left unmatched: 4. The germline CDR1 and CDR2 sequences are SGHTA and FQGNSA. The CDR3 region is CASSPDRDQETQYF. The CDR3 DNA reads as TGTGCCAGCAGCCCGGACAGGGATCAAGAGACCCAGTACTTC.

For the CDR3, the DNA is TGTGCCAGCAGGAGGGCCGACTCCTACAATGAGCAGTTCTTC. Protein: CASRRADSYNEQFF. This chain joins TRBV6-1 and TRBJ2-1, with a tentative D call TRBD2 (5 bases). CDR3 size: 14 residues. Germline lookup yields CDR1 MNHNS and CDR2 SASEGT. The V end lost 6 bases, the J end lost 0 bases, and 9 bases lay between the germline ends.

Only a few counts were recorded for this clonotype. The rearrangement links TRBV15 to TRBJ1-1; 9 bases map to TRBD1. The V gene's germline CDR1 is LNHNV and CDR2 YYDKDF (reference sequence). CDR3 length: 16 residues. Trimming cost V 3 bases and J 6 bases; bases outside gene matches: 11. The CDR3 sequence is CATSSGSGQGNPEAFF. CDR3 nucleotide sequence: TGTGCCACCAGCAGCGGCTCGGGACAGGGTAATCCTGAAGCTTTCTTT. Variable domain in full (rest from reference TRBV15 and TRBJ1-1): DAMVIQNPRYQVTQFGKPVTLSCSQTLNHNVMYWYQQKSSQAPKLLFHYYDKDFNNEADTPDNFQSRRPNTSFCFLDIRSPGLGDTAMYLCATSSGSGQGNPEAFFGQGTRLTVV.

The rearrangement joins TRBV7-9 to TRBJ2-2, with a tentative D call TRBD1 (6 bases). The CDR3 length is 16 residues. Looked up from germline, CDR1 is SEHNR and CDR2 is FQNEAQ (reference sequence). Trimming shortened V by 4 bases and J by 2 bases, and 14 bases separated the two germline ends. CDR3 coding DNA: TGTGCCAGCAGCTCCCAGGGGCGGATCAACACCGGGGAGCTGTTTTTT. Amino acid sequence: CASSSQGRINTGELFF.

This sequence joins TRBV20-1 and TRBJ2-3; D is ambiguous. V was clipped by 6 bases and J by 4 bases, with 11 bases between them. There are 12 residues in the CDR3. Germline loops: CDR1 DFQATT, CDR2 SNEGSKA (reference sequence). CDR3 in DNA: TGCAGTGCGGGCCCCTCCGCAGATACGCAGTATTTT. Protein sequence: CSAGPSADTQYF.

This clonotype has only a few counts. The chain combines TRBV29-1 with TRBJ2-5, with a tentative D call TRBD2 (5 bases). Looked up from germline, CDR1 is SQVTM and CDR2 is ANQGSEA. This CDR3 region has 14 residues. The V and J ends lost 5 bases and 0 bases respectively, with 13 bases between them. CDR3 sequence (DNA): TGCAGCGTTCTTAGGGAGCTTAACCAAGAGACCCAGTACTTC. Its protein is CSVLRELNQETQYF.

The chain couples TRBV12-3 or TRBV12-4 to TRBJ1-5; D not certain. The CDR3 is 13 amino acids. The ends were cut back, 3 bases at V and 7 bases at J, with 10 bases in the middle. The CDR3 region is CASSFERRQPQHF. The CDR3 bases are TGTGCCAGCAGTTTTGAACGGCGCCAGCCCCAGCATTTT.

This clonotype was observed a few times. The V gene is TRBV12-3 or TRBV12-4, the J gene TRBJ2-5; D unclear. CDR3 size: 13 residues. Trimming removed 3 bases at V and 2 bases at J, with 7 bases between. The CDR3 protein is CASSFWNQETQYF. DNA for the CDR3: TGTGCCAGCAGTTTTTGGAATCAAGAGACCCAGTACTTC.

This clonotype occurred a few times. The rearrangement joins TRBV14 to TRBJ2-1; TRBD2 aligns across 9 bases. The ends lost 3 bases at V and 6 bases at J; junction bases unmatched: 9. This CDR3 region has 16 residues. In germline, CDR1 is SGHDN, CDR2 FVKESK. The CDR3 coding sequence is TGTGCCAGCAGCCAGTCTCCGGGACTAGCTTTCAATGAGCAGTTCTTC. Translating gives CASSQSPGLAFNEQFF.

The genes are TRBV7-2 and TRBJ1-4; 12 nucleotides align to TRBD1. J lost 8 bases, V lost 7 bases, and 5 bases had no gene match. This CDR3 spans 14 amino acids. CDR1 is SGHTA, CDR2 FQGNSA, per germline. Here the CDR3 reads CASNSGTGGEKLFF. The DNA for the CDR3 is TGTGCCAGCAACAGCGGGACAGGGGGCGAAAAACTGTTTTTT.

The rearrangement uses TRBV3-1 and TRBJ2-5; D unclear. The CDR3 is 15 residues long. Per germline, CDR1 LGHDT and CDR2 YNNKEL (reference sequence). V lost 4 bases and J lost 5, with 17 bases in between. The CDR3 DNA is TGTGCCAGCAGCCGGAGCCCGACCGGGTGGGAGACCCAGTACTTC. Translation gives CASSRSPTGWETQYF.

J is TRBJ1-1 and V is TRBV3-1; D not certain. The V end lost 1 base, the J end lost 3 bases, and 6 bases lay between the germline ends. The CDR3 is 13 amino acids. Germline V gene lookup returns CDR1 LGHDT and CDR2 YNNKEL (reference sequence). The CDR3 nucleotides read TGTGCCAGCAGCCAAGCTCGGTACACTGAAGCTTTCTTT. This translates into CASSQARYTEAFF.

This clonotype was picked up many times. V usage is TRBV5-6 and J usage is TRBJ2-1; D not certain. Germline V lookup: CDR1 SGHDT, CDR2 YYEEEE. Deletions cut 3 bases from V and 10 bases from J, with 11 bases between. The CDR3 runs 12 residues. The chain's CDR3 is CASSSKSFEQFF. CDR3 DNA: TGTGCCAGCAGCTCCAAGTCCTTCGAGCAGTTCTTC.

The rearrangement joins TRBV25-1 to TRBJ2-1; possible D gene TRBD2, 6 bases. The CDR3 has 15 residues. The V end lost 3 bases, the J end lost 0 bases, and 9 bases lay between the germline ends. Germline V gives CDR1 MGHDK, CDR2 SYGVNS. CDR3 nucleotides: TGTGCCAGCAGTGATGGGGACTTCTCCTACAATGAGCAGTTCTTC. This codes for CASSDGDFSYNEQFF.

This clonotype has only one observation. The chain combines TRBV2 with TRBJ1-1; D is ambiguous. CDR3 size: 13 residues. In germline, CDR1 is SNHLY, CDR2 FYNNEI. V was trimmed by 6 bases and J by 2 bases, leaving 10 bases between them. CDR3 amino acids: CASRRLRNTEAFF. Written as DNA, the CDR3 is TGTGCCAGCAGACGGCTCCGCAACACTGAAGCTTTCTTT.

This clonotype was counted many times. V and J are TRBV5-1 and TRBJ2-1, with D hard to call. Between the trimmed V and J ends, which lost 7 bases and 0 bases, there was a span of 11 bases. CDR1 is SGHRS and CDR2 is YFSETQ in the germline V gene. CDR3 length: 14 amino acids. The CDR3 nucleotides read TGCGCCAGCGCGGTGAGGTACTCCTACAATGAGCAGTTCTTC. As protein: CASAVRYSYNEQFF.

This clonotype was observed a handful of times. This chain uses TRBV11-2 with TRBJ2-1; unclear D gene. Germline lookup yields CDR1 SGHAT and CDR2 FQNNGV. V was trimmed by 1 base and J by 1 base, leaving 5 bases between them. The CDR3 consists of 14 residues. The CDR3 sequence is CASSLVMSYNEQFF. The CDR3 nucleotides are TGTGCCAGCAGCTTAGTGATGTCCTACAATGAGCAGTTCTTC.

This clonotype was seen more than once but under ten times. One end of the junction does not line up with germline, which may come from a read error. The chain carries TRBV12-3 or TRBV12-4 and TRBJ1-2, with TRBD1 matching over 7 bases. The CDR3 spans 13 residues. CDR3 sequence reads: CASSLGATGRTLF. For the CDR3, the DNA is TGTGCCAGCAGTTTAGGGGCGACAGGGAGGACTCTTTTC.

CDR3: CASSPGSGRRNEQFF. In nucleotides, the CDR3 is TGTGCCAGCAGCCCGGGTAGCGGGAGAAGGAATGAGCAGTTCTTC. This chain links TRBV7-8 with TRBJ2-1; 9 bases fit TRBD2. Germline CDR1 reads SGHVS; CDR2 reads FQNEAQ. The CDR3 runs to 15 residues. With V trimmed by 5 bases and J by 7 bases, 9 bases remained unmatched.

This clonotype was detected ten times or more. The V and J genes are TRBV29-1 and TRBJ1-1; 7 bases are a match to TRBD1. The germline gives CDR1 SQVTM, CDR2 ANQGSEA. This CDR3 has 13 amino acids. The V gene end was trimmed by 4 bases and the J gene end by 5 bases; junction bases not matched to a gene: 7. The CDR3 loop is CSVGMHRGTEAFF. The CDR3 DNA reads as TGCAGCGTTGGGATGCACAGGGGTACTGAAGCTTTCTTT.

Turning to this clonotype: At one of its ends the junction is not consistent with the germline gene, which may arise from a read error. V and J are TRBV12-3 or TRBV12-4 and TRBJ2-5; D might be TRBD2 (5 bases). The CDR3 loop spans 12 amino acids. The CDR3 loop is CASSLARAARHF. CDR3 sequence (DNA): TGTGCCAGCAGTTTAGCGCGGGCAGCGAGGCACTTC.